This TCR beta chain was sequenced during a study of esophageal squamous cell carcinoma under preoperative chemotherapy. Time point indicated: after preoperative PTX-NDP chemotherapy. By share, this clonotype ranks as medium-sized. No antigen is known for it. TCRdb called the PCR reads again in MiXCR, with one record for every CDR3 protein. The repertoire includes 10,000 to 11,000 distinct CDR3 sequences, roughly 60% of them detected once, and less than 30% sits in the top ten. Study-wide results and caveats: After treatment, tumor-infiltrating lymphocytes seemed to come partly from incoming peripheral T cells, not only local changes. After paclitaxel-nedaplatin, abundant clones were more likely to contract than amplify.

Germline CDR1 is MNHNS and CDR2 is SASEGT. This CDR3 region has 14 residues. The ends lost 7 bases at V and 6 bases at J; junction bases unmatched: 11. J is TRBJ2-7 and V is TRBV6-1, with 8 nucleotides matching TRBD1. The specimen was collected from a patient given preoperative chemotherapy. The TCR comes from a human donor with esophageal squamous cell carcinoma. The donor label of this sample is uncertain. The CDR3 nucleotides read TGTGCCAGCATGCACAGGGGGGAAGGATCCGAGCAGTACTTC. It specifies CASMHRGEGSEQYF.